The 29 T cell receptor beta chains presented below share a single source sample, sequenced in a study of cytotoxic CD8 clonotypes in ibrutinib-treated CLL. Sequencing used immunoSEQ multiplex PCR; TCRdb keeps in-frame clones, though not all of them. The sample contains over 200,000 clones, 79% of which appear only once. This specimen was PBMCs, taken after 12 months of ibrutinib treatment. The receptors were gathered from a human donor with chronic lymphocytic leukemia.

The DNA for the CDR3 is TGTGCCAGCGTTGGCCAGCCAAATCAGCCCCAGCATTTT. Residues: CASVGQPNQPQHF. The rearrangement joins TRBV6-1 to TRBJ1-5; D not resolved. This CDR3 spans 13 amino acids. Per the germline V gene, CDR1 is MNHNS and CDR2 is SASEGT. Trimming removed 8 bases at V and 4 bases at J, with 12 bases between.

J is TRBJ2-2 and V is TRBV27; D might be TRBD1 (6 bases). Germline V gives CDR1 MNHEY, CDR2 SMNVEV (reference sequence). V was cut by 4 bases and J by 0 bases, with 27 bases left in between. The CDR3 length is 21 residues. The CDR3 sequence: CASSSVDSPNNPTPNTGELFF. The CDR3 DNA is TGTGCCAGCAGTTCGGTGGACAGCCCCAACAACCCAACTCCGAACACCGGGGAGCTGTTTTTT.

J is TRBJ1-4 and V is TRBV19, with D perhaps TRBD1 (6 bases). Per germline, CDR1 LNHDA and CDR2 SQIVND (reference sequence). This CDR3 is built from 14 residues. Trimming cost V 5 bases and J 6 bases, with 13 bases left between them. The chain's CDR3 is CASSADSPHEKLFF. The CDR3 DNA sequence: TGTGCCAGTAGTGCGGACAGCCCCCATGAAAAACTGTTTTTT.

CDR3: CASSPPVRGTNTGELFF. Written as DNA, the CDR3 is TGTGCCAGCTCACCACCGGTGCGAGGGACTAACACCGGGGAGCTGTTTTTT. V usage is TRBV18 and J usage is TRBJ2-2; perhaps TRBD2 as D (6 bases). The germline V and J ends were trimmed by 0 bases and 2 bases, with 13 bases remaining between them. The CDR3 is made up of 17 amino acids. Germline V gene lookup returns CDR1 KGHSH and CDR2 LQKENI.

In DNA, the CDR3 is TGTGCCAGCAGCCCCGGGACAGGGGTGGATACGCAGTATTTT. This codes for CASSPGTGVDTQYF. The rearrangement links TRBV13 to TRBJ2-3; 10 bases align to TRBD1. The CDR3 extends over 14 amino acids. V was clipped by 5 bases and J by 6 bases; unmatched bases: 5. Germline CDR1 reads PRHDT; CDR2 reads FYEKMQ (reference sequence).

This chain uses TRBV5-1 with TRBJ2-5, with 7 bases lining up with TRBD2. V was clipped by 0 bases and J by 0 bases; unmatched bases: 8. Looked up from germline, CDR1 is SGHRS and CDR2 is YFSETQ. The CDR3 is made up of 17 amino acids. CDR3 DNA sequence: TGCGCCAGCAGCTTGGCCCCCAGCGGGATAAACCAAGAGACCCAGTACTTC. This sequence encodes CASSLAPSGINQETQYF.

The chain uses TRBV27 and TRBJ2-1, with 9 nucleotides matching TRBD2. After removal of 2 bases from V and 7 bases from J, the junction contained 9 bases not matched to a gene. CDR1 MNHEY and CDR2 SMNVEV come from the germline V gene (reference sequence). The length of the CDR3 is 16 residues. The CDR3 coding sequence is TGTGCCAGCAGTTTAGCCCGCCAGCGGGAGGTGAATGAGCAGTTCTTC. Translation gives CASSLARQREVNEQFF.

The V call is TRBV11-2, the J call TRBJ2-7; D unclear. This CDR3 comprises 13 residues. Germline V lookup: CDR1 SGHAT, CDR2 FQNNGV. Trimming removed 2 bases from V and 5 bases from J, with 10 bases in between. In nucleotides, the CDR3 is TGTGCCAGCAGCTTAACGAACCGGAACGAGCAGTACTTC. This sequence encodes CASSLTNRNEQYF.

The chain has TRBV28 and TRBJ2-5, with D possibly TRBD1 on 6 matching bases. V lost 8 bases, J lost 2 bases, and 12 bases lay in between. Germline values: CDR1 MDHEN, CDR2 SYDVKM. The CDR3 consists of 13 residues. The CDR3, as DNA: TGTGCCAGCCGGACAGACCCACAAGAGACCCAGTACTTC. As protein: CASRTDPQETQYF.

A single count supports this clone. V is TRBV11-3 and J is TRBJ2-7; TRBD1 agrees at 9 bases. Germline CDR1 reads SGHNT; CDR2 reads YENEEA. This CDR3 has 19 residues. V lost 6 bases, J lost 2 bases, and 20 bases stayed unmatched. CDR3 DNA sequence: TGTGCCAGCAGTCGAAGAGGCCTTAGGACAGGGGAAATCCCCTACGAGCAGTACTTC. Its translation: CASSRRGLRTGEIPYEQYF.

This clone appeared a single time. The CDR3 region is CASSIGSSRDYEQYF. The CDR3 bases are TGTGCCAGTAGTATAGGTTCCTCGAGGGACTACGAGCAGTACTTC. This chain joins TRBV19 and TRBJ2-7, with a tentative D call TRBD2 (5 bases). Germline CDR1 LNHDA, CDR2 SQIVND (reference sequence). V lost 1 base and J lost 3, with 13 bases in between. The CDR3 contains 15 residues. Looking up the rest from reference TRBV19 and TRBJ2-7 gives the full variable domain: DGGITQSPKYLFRKEGQNVTLSCEQNLNHDAMYWYRQDPGQGLRLIYYSQIVNDFQKGDIAEGYSVSREKKESFPLTVTSAQKNPTAFYLCASSIGSSRDYEQYFGPGTRLTVT.

The chain has TRBV28 and TRBJ1-2; no clear D gene. The CDR3 loop spans 16 amino acids. CDR1 is MDHEN and CDR2 is SYDVKM in the germline V gene. The germline V and J ends were trimmed by 1 base and 6 bases, with 18 bases remaining between them. The CDR3, as DNA: TGTGCCAGCAGTTTATATGGGCTGGTACAGTCAAATGGCTACACCTTC. This gives the protein CASSLYGLVQSNGYTF.

The V gene is TRBV7-8, the J gene TRBJ2-3, with a tentative D call TRBD2 (5 bases). V was shortened by 5 bases and J by 4 bases, with 19 bases between the two germline ends. The CDR3 totals 16 residues. Germline CDR1 and CDR2: SGHVS and FQNEAQ. The CDR3 coding sequence is TGTGCCAGCAGCACCAGACCGGGGAAGCTCCCAGATACGCAGTATTTT. This sequence encodes CASSTRPGKLPDTQYF. Drawing the rest from reference TRBV7-8 and TRBJ2-3, the complete variable domain is GAGVSQSPRYKVAKRGQDVALRCDPISGHVSLFWYQQALGQGPEFLTYFQNEAQLDKSGLPSDRFFAERPEGSVSTLKIQRTQQEDSAVYLCASSTRPGKLPDTQYFGPGTRLTVL.

J is TRBJ2-7 and V is TRBV23-1; 7 nucleotides agree with TRBD1. Being an ORF, TRBV23-1 has a function that is uncertain. CDR3 size: 18 residues. Losses at the gene ends were 0 bases for V and 7 bases for J; bases not matched to a gene: 18. The CDR3 sequence is CASSQSRDSLPKKQEQYF. As DNA, the CDR3 is TGCGCCAGCAGTCAATCGAGGGACAGCCTACCTAAGAAGCAGGAGCAGTACTTC.

This CDR3 is CASSYQGRGLKTEAFF. The CDR3, as DNA: TGTGCCAGCAGTTACCAGGGAAGGGGACTAAAGACTGAAGCTTTCTTT. The genes are TRBV6-5 and TRBJ1-1; D is possibly TRBD1 (5 bases). CDR3 length: 16 amino acids. CDR1 and CDR2 (germline): MNHEY, SVGAGI. V was shortened by 2 bases and J by 5 bases, with 18 bases between the two germline ends.

The chain joins TRBV10-3 to TRBJ1-5; no definite D call. CDR1 and CDR2 (germline): ENHRY, SYGVKD. The CDR3 runs 14 residues. V lost 8 bases and J 3 bases, leaving 14 bases between the germline ends. The CDR3 here is CAIWEGTYNQPQHF. CDR3 nucleotide sequence: TGTGCCATCTGGGAGGGAACGTACAATCAGCCCCAGCATTTT.

The V gene is TRBV18, the J gene TRBJ2-7; 7 bases line up with TRBD1. Germline V CDR1 and CDR2: KGHSH, LQKENI. Trimming cost V 6 bases and J 0 bases; bases outside gene matches: 8. The CDR3 is made up of 15 amino acids. The CDR3 DNA follows: TGTGCCAGCTCGGAGACAGGGAAGAGCTCCTACGAGCAGTACTTC. Translating gives CASSETGKSSYEQYF.

This chain links TRBV6-5 with TRBJ1-5, with D possibly matching TRBD1 (5 bases). Germline loops: CDR1 MNHEY, CDR2 SVGAGI. Trimming removed 6 bases from V and 4 bases from J, with 13 bases in between. The CDR3 runs to 14 residues. CDR3 in amino acids: CASSPGGRNQPQHF. CDR3 DNA sequence: TGTGCCAGCAGCCCCGGGGGTAGGAATCAGCCCCAGCATTTT.

J is TRBJ2-1 and V is TRBV6-5, with a tentative D call TRBD1 (6 bases). This CDR3 comprises 12 residues. Germline CDR1 reads MNHEY; CDR2 reads SVGAGI. V lost 6 bases to trimming and J lost 6 bases, with 9 bases between them. The CDR3 is CASRPQGNEQFF. The CDR3 DNA reads TGTGCCAGCAGGCCACAGGGCAATGAGCAGTTCTTC.

CDR3 nucleotides: TGCAGCGCCCCCAGGGGGCCTGGTGGCTACACCTTC. It specifies CSAPRGPGGYTF. The chain uses TRBV29-1 and TRBJ1-2; 8 bases line up with TRBD1. The V and J ends lost 7 bases and 7 bases, in that order; junction bases with no gene match: 8. Germline CDR1 and CDR2: SQVTM and ANQGSEA. This CDR3 is 12 amino acids long.

This clone was observed a handful of times. The genes are TRBV15 and TRBJ1-5, with TRBD1 identical over 7 bases. This CDR3 is 21 amino acids long. Unmatched junction bases numbered 18, after V lost 1 base and J lost 0 bases. Looked up from germline, CDR1 is LNHNV and CDR2 is YYDKDF (reference sequence). The CDR3 sequence is CATSRVTLARGTPYSNQPQHF. The DNA of the CDR3 is TGTGCCACCAGCAGAGTGACTTTGGCCAGGGGGACCCCTTATAGCAATCAGCCCCAGCATTTT.

This chain links TRBV18 with TRBJ2-5; the D is unclear. CDR1 and CDR2 from the germline V gene are KGHSH and LQKENI. Trimming removed 6 bases at V and 3 bases at J, with 5 bases between. The CDR3 sequence is 11 residues long. The CDR3 spells CASSLEETQYF. CDR3 coding DNA: TGTGCCAGCTCCCTCGAAGAGACCCAGTACTTC. The full variable domain, with the rest looked up from reference TRBV18 and TRBJ2-5, is NAGVMQNPRHLVRRRGQEARLRCSPMKGHSHVYWYRQLPEEGLKFMVYLQKENIIDESGMPKERFSAEFPKEGPSILRIQQVVRGDSAAYFCASSLEETQYFGPGTRLLVL.

This chain links TRBV4-1 with TRBJ1-4; D gene ambiguous. With 1 base removed from V and 6 bases from J, the gap between germline ends came to 6 bases. The CDR3 runs 13 residues. Germline V gene data show CDR1 as MGHRA and CDR2 as YSYEKL. CDR3: CASSQGLDEKLFF. CDR3 DNA sequence: TGCGCCAGCAGCCAAGGCCTAGATGAAAAACTGTTTTTT.

The chain's CDR3 is CASSEALASETQYF. The CDR3 nucleotides read TGTGCCAGCAGTGAAGCGCTGGCTTCGGAGACCCAGTACTTC. The chain couples TRBV2 to TRBJ2-5; D ambiguous. The CDR3 length is 14 residues. The V and J ends lost 0 bases and 5 bases respectively, with 10 bases between them. Germline V gene sequence: CDR1 SNHLY, CDR2 FYNNEI.

The chain joins TRBV4-1 to TRBJ1-1, with 10 positions matching TRBD1. This CDR3 spans 16 amino acids. The germline gives CDR1 MGHRA, CDR2 YSYEKL. Trimming removed 4 bases from V and 5 bases from J; junction bases left unmatched: 10. Written as DNA, the CDR3 is TGCGCCAGCAGCCCACTGCTCCGGACAGGGGGGACTGAAGCTTTCTTT. The encoded protein is CASSPLLRTGGTEAFF.

The chain carries TRBV29-1 and TRBJ1-4; possibly TRBD1 for D (5 bases). Germline loops: CDR1 SQVTM, CDR2 ANQGSEA. The CDR3 consists of 14 residues. V was trimmed by 0 bases and J by 10 bases, leaving 15 bases between them. The DNA of the CDR3 is TGCAGCGTTGAAGATCCGGGGGTTCTCGGAAAACTGTTTTTT. Translated: CSVEDPGVLGKLFF.

The genes are TRBV27 and TRBJ2-7; D might be TRBD2 (7 bases). The germline CDR1 and CDR2 sequences are MNHEY and SMNVEV (reference sequence). There are 14 residues in the CDR3. Deletions cut 6 bases from V and 2 bases from J, with 14 bases between. DNA for the CDR3: TGTGCCAGCAGGACAAGCGGGACAACCTACGAGCAGTACTTC. Protein: CASRTSGTTYEQYF.

The chain links TRBV28 to TRBJ2-2, with D tentatively TRBD2 (6 bases). The CDR3 length is 14 residues. Germline CDR1 reads MDHEN; CDR2 reads SYDVKM. V lost 3 bases and J 5 bases, leaving 10 bases between the germline ends. The CDR3 loop is CASSFRTKTGELFF. The CDR3 bases are TGTGCCAGCAGTTTCAGGACTAAAACCGGGGAGCTGTTTTTT.

V usage is TRBV27 and J usage is TRBJ1-5; maybe TRBD1 (5 bases). V gave up 5 bases and J gave up 0 bases, with 17 bases separating them. The CDR3 length is 17 residues. CDR1 is MNHEY, CDR2 SMNVEV, per germline (reference sequence). CDR3 sequence: CASSPISGALSNQPQHF. The CDR3 coding sequence is TGTGCCAGCAGTCCCATCTCCGGGGCCCTTAGCAATCAGCCCCAGCATTTT.